A selection of T cell receptor beta chains follows, all from one sample in a study of regulatory T cells in long-lasting Graves disease. TCRdb re-analysed the multiplex PCR reads in MiXCR, keeping a single row per CDR3 protein. The sample holds about 400,000 distinct CDR3 sequences, less than 25% seen once. This specimen was peripheral blood mononuclear cells (PBMCs), taken when the disease was refractory, from a patient treated with antithyroid drugs. These receptors all come from a female donor with Graves disease. CDR3s include the opening cysteine and the closing phenylalanine or tryptophan. A D gene is named only where the DNA matches it firmly. Some rows have no size entry. The others give once, few or many, or a class for an expanded clone.

cdr3_aa cdr3_nt j_call d_call cdr3_length v_call clone_size
CATSRQKGFEETQYF TGTGCCACCAGCAGACAGAAGGGGTTTGAGGAGACCCAGTACTTC TRBJ2-5 - 15 TRBV15 -
CASSFNAGTGELFF TGTGCCAGCAGTTTTAATGCGGGCACCGGGGAGCTGTTTTTT TRBJ2-2 - 14 TRBV12-3/TRBV12-4 many
CASSRTSGNPTGELFF TGCGCCAGCAGCCGGACTAGCGGGAACCCCACCGGGGAGCTGTTTTTT TRBJ2-2 TRBD2 16 TRBV4-3 -
CASSPLDLGGYTF TGTGCCAGCTCCCCGCTAGACCTGGGAGGCTACACCTTC TRBJ1-2 - 13 TRBV18 -
CASSRDGLYEQYF TGTGCCAGCAGCCGGGACGGGCTTTACGAGCAGTACTTC TRBJ2-7 - 13 TRBV11-2 many
CASSLVGSGGEQYF TGTGCCAGCAGCTTGGTCGGGAGCGGCGGCGAGCAGTACTTC TRBJ2-7 - 14 TRBV7-9 -
CASSPRYGGQETQYF TGTGCCAGCTCACCACGTTACGGGGGCCAAGAGACCCAGTACTTC TRBJ2-5 - 15 TRBV18 many
CASSGLGQGYNEQFF TGTGCCAGCAGTGGTCTGGGACAGGGGTACAATGAGCAGTTCTTC TRBJ2-1 TRBD1 15 TRBV28 few
CASRRGGPAVQETQYF TGTGCCAGCAGGAGGGGGGGGCCTGCAGTCCAAGAGACCCAGTACTTC TRBJ2-5 - 16 TRBV2 many
CASSVDWDRESPLHF TGTGCCAGCAGCGTAGATTGGGACAGAGAGTCACCCCTCCACTTT TRBJ1-6 TRBD1 15 TRBV9 -
CASSAPGTIAYEQYF TGTGCCAGTAGTGCACCCGGGACTATTGCCTACGAGCAGTACTTC TRBJ2-7 TRBD2 15 TRBV19 -
CASSLVGGPFHEQYF TGTGCCAGCAGTTTAGTGGGAGGGCCATTCCACGAGCAGTACTTC TRBJ2-7 TRBD2 15 TRBV27 many
CASSEGTDYEAFF TGCGCCAGCAGTGAGGGAACAGACTATGAAGCTTTCTTT TRBJ1-1 - 13 TRBV10-2 many
CASSDRDRTDTQYF TGTGCCAGCAGTGATCGGGATCGCACAGATACGCAGTATTTT TRBJ2-3 - 14 TRBV2 few
CASSLEVDQPQHF TGTGCCAGCAGCTTAGAGGTCGATCAGCCCCAGCATTTT TRBJ1-5 - 13 TRBV7-6 many
CASTSGQGDGYTF TGTGCCAGCACCTCTGGACAGGGCGATGGCTACACCTTC TRBJ1-2 TRBD1 13 TRBV6-1 many
CASGQPPSNGYTF TGTGCCAGTGGTCAACCTCCTTCTAACGGCTACACCTTC TRBJ1-2 - 13 TRBV19 -
CASSLYGGGVSTEAFF TGTGCCAGCAGCTTGTATGGTGGAGGGGTGTCCACTGAAGCTTTCTTT TRBJ1-1 - 16 TRBV5-4 few
CSTTDRGTGELFF TGCAGCACTACTGACAGGGGCACCGGGGAGCTGTTTTTT TRBJ2-2 TRBD1 13 TRBV29-1 few
CASSYRGQGGETQYF TGTGCCAGCAGTTACCGCGGACAGGGAGGAGAGACCCAGTACTTC TRBJ2-5 TRBD1 15 TRBV5-4 -
CASSPLSGTVNYGYTF TGTGCCAGCTCACCGCTTTCCGGGACAGTCAACTATGGCTACACCTTC TRBJ1-2 TRBD1 16 TRBV18 -
CSGGQGAPGGELFF TGCAGCGGCGGACAGGGGGCTCCTGGCGGGGAGCTGTTTTTT TRBJ2-2 TRBD1 14 TRBV29-1 -
CASSPPGTGQETQYF TGTGCCAGCAGCCCCCCCGGGACAGGACAAGAGACCCAGTACTTC TRBJ2-5 TRBD1 15 TRBV7-9 -
CAGSPRGQGAYNEQFF TGTGCCGGCAGCCCGAGGGGACAGGGGGCGTACAATGAGCAGTTCTTC TRBJ2-1 TRBD1 16 TRBV7-9 -
CASKKREGLYEQYF TGTGCCAGCAAAAAGCGGGAGGGCCTATACGAGCAGTACTTC TRBJ2-7 TRBD2 14 TRBV12-3/TRBV12-4 -
CASSRTSGFQETQYF TGTGCCAGCAGTAGGACTAGCGGTTTCCAAGAGACCCAGTACTTC TRBJ2-5 TRBD2 15 TRBV2 many
CSAGGHNQPQHF TGCAGCGCCGGGGGGCACAATCAGCCCCAGCATTTT TRBJ1-5 - 12 TRBV29-1 few
CASSLAEIASDTGELFF TGTGCCAGCAGTTTAGCAGAAATAGCTTCAGACACCGGGGAGCTGTTTTTT TRBJ2-2 - 17 TRBV12-3/TRBV12-4 many
CASSPLGTGYQETQYF TGTGCCAGCAGCCCACTTGGGACAGGGTACCAAGAGACCCAGTACTTC TRBJ2-5 TRBD1 16 TRBV11-2 many
CVSSLDGPQYF TGTGTCAGCAGCTTAGATGGCCCCCAGTACTTC TRBJ2-5 - 11 TRBV11-2 many
CSARDSTRHGTQYF TGCAGTGCTAGAGATAGCACACGGCACGGGACCCAGTACTTC TRBJ2-5 - 14 TRBV20-1 -
CASSHRAWDTREETQYF TGTGCCAGCAGTCACAGGGCTTGGGACACCAGGGAAGAGACCCAGTACTTC TRBJ2-5 - 17 TRBV6-1 many
CSARDLRAGGPTDTQYF TGCAGTGCTAGAGATCTCCGAGCGGGAGGCCCCACGGATACGCAGTATTTT TRBJ2-3 TRBD2 17 TRBV20-1 -
CASTEGGPHTEAFF TGTGCCAGCACCGAGGGGGGTCCTCACACTGAAGCTTTCTTT TRBJ1-1 - 14 TRBV25-1 few
CASSWDHYEQYF TGTGCCAGCAGCTGGGACCACTACGAGCAGTACTTC TRBJ2-7 - 12 TRBV14 few
CSASSGTNLVF TGCAGTGCTAGTTCCGGGACAAACCTGGTCTTT TRBJ1-1 - 11 TRBV20-1 -
CASSLDPAQNIQYF TGCGCCAGCAGCTTGGACCCGGCCCAAAACATTCAGTACTTC TRBJ2-4 - 14 TRBV5-1 -
CAISEGGVGQPQHF TGTGCCATCAGTGAGGGAGGGGTAGGGCAGCCCCAGCATTTT TRBJ1-5 - 14 TRBV10-3 many
CSPWTETDTQYF TGCAGTCCATGGACGGAGACAGATACGCAGTATTTT TRBJ2-3 - 12 TRBV20-1 many
CATAVRGGMNTEAFF TGTGCCACCGCGGTCCGGGGCGGGATGAACACTGAAGCTTTCTTT TRBJ1-1 - 15 TRBV12-3/TRBV12-4 many
CSSAGTSETQYF TGCAGCTCAGCCGGGACGTCGGAGACCCAGTACTTC TRBJ2-5 - 12 TRBV29-1 many
CASSQAGLAQSNRPHEQYF TGCGCCAGCAGCCAAGCGGGACTAGCGCAGTCCAACCGCCCCCACGAGCAGTACTTC TRBJ2-7 TRBD2 19 TRBV4-1 few
CATSDFGSQETQYF TGTGCCACCAGTGATTTCGGCAGCCAAGAGACCCAGTACTTC TRBJ2-5 - 14 TRBV24-1 few
CASSLLLGEQYF TGTGCCAGCAGCCTCCTCCTGGGCGAGCAGTACTTC TRBJ2-7 - 12 TRBV7-9 few
CSALGENWNQPQHF TGCAGTGCTTTAGGGGAGAACTGGAATCAGCCCCAGCATTTT TRBJ1-5 - 14 TRBV20-1 few
CASSASTLTEQYF TGTGCCAGCAGTGCTTCAACTCTCACGGAGCAGTACTTC TRBJ2-7 - 13 TRBV11-3 -
CASSAGTPKGKLFF TGTGCCAGCAGTGCCGGGACCCCAAAGGGAAAACTGTTTTTT TRBJ1-4 - 14 TRBV6-1 few
CSVEPGGWSETQYF TGCAGCGTTGAACCGGGAGGTTGGTCCGAGACCCAGTACTTC TRBJ2-5 TRBD2 14 TRBV29-1 -
CASSQDRGSSYEQYF TGCGCCAGCAGCCAAGACCGCGGGAGCTCCTACGAGCAGTACTTC TRBJ2-7 TRBD2 15 TRBV4-3 many
CASSPGRSSNEQFF TGTGCCAGCAGCCCTGGGAGATCTAGTAATGAGCAGTTCTTC TRBJ2-1 - 14 TRBV11-2 many
CASSYDGVNGYTF TGTGCCAGCAGTTACGATGGAGTCAATGGCTACACCTTC TRBJ1-2 - 13 TRBV6-9 -
CSVARDSYGYTF TGCAGCGTTGCCCGGGACAGCTATGGCTACACCTTC TRBJ1-2 TRBD1 12 TRBV29-1 many
CSARGTSGSAYIQYF TGCAGTGCTAGGGGGACTAGCGGGAGTGCTTACATTCAGTACTTC TRBJ2-4 TRBD2 15 TRBV20-1 few
CASSPAGEGTEAFF TGTGCCAGCAGCCCTGCCGGGGAGGGCACTGAAGCTTTCTTT TRBJ1-1 - 14 TRBV28 many
CASSPRTSGETQYF TGCGCCAGCAGCCCCAGGACTAGCGGAGAGACCCAGTACTTC TRBJ2-5 TRBD2 14 TRBV5-1 many